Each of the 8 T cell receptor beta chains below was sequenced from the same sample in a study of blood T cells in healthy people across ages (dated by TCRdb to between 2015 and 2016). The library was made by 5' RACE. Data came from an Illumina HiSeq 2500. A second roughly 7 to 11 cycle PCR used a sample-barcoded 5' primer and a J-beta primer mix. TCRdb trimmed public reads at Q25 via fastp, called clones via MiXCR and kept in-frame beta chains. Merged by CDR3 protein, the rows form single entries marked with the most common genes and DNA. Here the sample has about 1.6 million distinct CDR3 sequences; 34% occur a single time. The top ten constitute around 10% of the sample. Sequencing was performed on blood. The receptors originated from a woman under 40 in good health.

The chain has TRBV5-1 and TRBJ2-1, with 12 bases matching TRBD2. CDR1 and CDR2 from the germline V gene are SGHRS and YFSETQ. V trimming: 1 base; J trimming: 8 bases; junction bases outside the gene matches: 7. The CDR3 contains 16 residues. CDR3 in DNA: TGCGCCAGCAGCTTGCCCCTAGCGGGAGGGGGCCATGAGCAGTTCTTC. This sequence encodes CASSLPLAGGGHEQFF.

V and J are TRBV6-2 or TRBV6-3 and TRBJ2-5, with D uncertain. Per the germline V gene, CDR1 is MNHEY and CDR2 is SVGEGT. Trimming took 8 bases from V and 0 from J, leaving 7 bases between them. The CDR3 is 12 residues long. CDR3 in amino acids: CASEGYQETQYF. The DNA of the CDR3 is TGTGCCAGCGAAGGGTACCAAGAGACCCAGTACTTC.

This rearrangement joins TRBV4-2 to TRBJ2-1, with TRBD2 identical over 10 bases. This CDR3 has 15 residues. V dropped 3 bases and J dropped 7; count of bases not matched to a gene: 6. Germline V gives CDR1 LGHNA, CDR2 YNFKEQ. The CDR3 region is CASSQLAGVMNEQFF. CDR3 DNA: TGTGCCAGCAGCCAGCTAGCGGGGGTGATGAATGAGCAGTTCTTC.

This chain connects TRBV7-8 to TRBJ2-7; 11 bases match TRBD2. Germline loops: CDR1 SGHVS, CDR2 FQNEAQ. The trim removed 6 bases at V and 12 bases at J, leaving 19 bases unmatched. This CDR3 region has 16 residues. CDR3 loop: CASRRRTSGSPETRYF. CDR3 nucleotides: TGTGCCAGCAGACGGCGAACTAGCGGGAGTCCAGAGACCCGGTACTTC.

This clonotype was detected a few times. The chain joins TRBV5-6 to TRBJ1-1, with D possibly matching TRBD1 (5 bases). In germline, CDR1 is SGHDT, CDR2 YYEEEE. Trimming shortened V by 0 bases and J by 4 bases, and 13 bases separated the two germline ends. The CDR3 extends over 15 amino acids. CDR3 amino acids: CASSLGRGGFTEAFF. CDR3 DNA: TGTGCCAGCAGCTTGGGGAGGGGTGGTTTCACTGAAGCTTTCTTT.

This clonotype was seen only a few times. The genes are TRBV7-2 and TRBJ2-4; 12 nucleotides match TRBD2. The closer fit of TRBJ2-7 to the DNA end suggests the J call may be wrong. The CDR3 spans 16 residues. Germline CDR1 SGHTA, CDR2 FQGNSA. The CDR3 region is CASSLDRLAGENEQYF. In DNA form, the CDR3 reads TGTGCCAGCAGCTTAGACCGACTAGCGGGGGAAAACGAGCAGTACTTC.

The CDR3 bases are TGTGCCAGCAGTTTTAGGAGGGGCCTGGGTTACAATGAGCAGTTCTTC. This gives the protein CASSFRRGLGYNEQFF. The V gene is TRBV28, the J gene TRBJ2-1; a weak D match, TRBD2 (6 bases). The V end was cut by 3 bases, the J end by 4 bases, with 16 bases between. The germline gives CDR1 MDHEN, CDR2 SYDVKM. The CDR3 contains 16 residues.

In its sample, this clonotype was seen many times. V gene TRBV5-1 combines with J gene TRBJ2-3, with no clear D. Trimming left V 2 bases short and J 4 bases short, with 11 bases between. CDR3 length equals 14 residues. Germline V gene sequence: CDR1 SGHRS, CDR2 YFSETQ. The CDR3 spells CASSLPTVPDTQYF. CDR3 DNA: TGCGCCAGCAGCTTACCGACTGTCCCAGATACGCAGTATTTT.